These T cell receptor beta chains were read from a single sample in a study of OX40 agonist ivuxolimab in advanced cancers. TCRdb keeps only in-frame clones here, not all; method: immunoSEQ multiplex PCR. The sample shows approximately 65,000 clones, about 92% of them seen only once. Sample: CD4+ or CD8+ T cells sorted from blood, taken in a trial of the OX40 agonist ivuxolimab. The receptors were gathered from an adult with an advanced solid tumor such as melanoma, head and neck, liver or kidney cancer. CDR3s include the opening cysteine and the closing phenylalanine or tryptophan. Each record gives: CDR3 DNA, CDR3 protein, D gene, clone size, J gene, V gene. A D gene is named only where the DNA matches it firmly. Clone size is given for some rows only: seen once, a few or many times, or a class if the clone is expanded.

cdr3_nt: TGTGCCTGGAGTGTGGCAGGGATCAATTCACCCCTCCACTTT
cdr3_aa: CAWSVAGINSPLHF
d_call: NA
clone_size: NA
j_call: TRBJ1-6
v_call: TRBV30

cdr3_nt: TGTGCCAGCAGCCCCTGGGGGACAGCTGGCTACACCTTC
cdr3_aa: CASSPWGTAGYTF
d_call: TRBD1
clone_size: NA
j_call: TRBJ1-2
v_call: TRBV4-2

cdr3_nt: TGCGCCAGCAGCTTGGTACGGACCGGCACCGGGGAGCTGTTTTTT
cdr3_aa: CASSLVRTGTGELFF
d_call: NA
clone_size: NA
j_call: TRBJ2-2
v_call: TRBV5-1

cdr3_nt: TGTGCCAGTACTTTGTTAGGGACGCAGTATTTT
cdr3_aa: CASTLLGTQYF
d_call: NA
clone_size: NA
j_call: TRBJ2-3
v_call: TRBV19

cdr3_nt: TGTGCCAGCAGTCCGGCGGGATATGGCTACACCTTC
cdr3_aa: CASSPAGYGYTF
d_call: NA
clone_size: NA
j_call: TRBJ1-2
v_call: TRBV27

cdr3_nt: TGTGCCAGCTCACCCAACCCGCAGGGGACAGATACGCAGTATTTT
cdr3_aa: CASSPNPQGTDTQYF
d_call: NA
clone_size: NA
j_call: TRBJ2-3
v_call: TRBV18

cdr3_nt: TGTGCCAGCAGCTTAAAGCCACAAGAGACCCAGTACTTC
cdr3_aa: CASSLKPQETQYF
d_call: NA
clone_size: NA
j_call: TRBJ2-5
v_call: TRBV7-8

cdr3_nt: TGTGCCAGCAAGGGGACAGGGGGCGACGAGCAGTACTTC
cdr3_aa: CASKGTGGDEQYF
d_call: TRBD1
clone_size: NA
j_call: TRBJ2-7
v_call: TRBV6-1

cdr3_nt: TGCGCCAGCAGCCGGGACAGGGTGGAAGAGACCCAGTACTTC
cdr3_aa: CASSRDRVEETQYF
d_call: TRBD1
clone_size: NA
j_call: TRBJ2-5
v_call: TRBV5-1

cdr3_nt: TGTGCCAGCAGATGGACAGGGAATGGCTACACCTTC
cdr3_aa: CASRWTGNGYTF
d_call: TRBD1
clone_size: once
j_call: TRBJ1-2
v_call: TRBV6-1

cdr3_nt: TGTGCCAGCAGCTTAGATCGATTGTTGGGGGGGAACCAAGAGACCCAGTACTTC
cdr3_aa: CASSLDRLLGGNQETQYF
d_call: TRBD2
clone_size: NA
j_call: TRBJ2-5
v_call: TRBV11-2

cdr3_nt: TGTGCTAGTGGTCTCCCCCGGGGAGGAGGCGTCAACGTCCTGACTTTC
cdr3_aa: CASGLPRGGGVNVLTF
d_call: NA
clone_size: NA
j_call: TRBJ2-6
v_call: TRBV12-5